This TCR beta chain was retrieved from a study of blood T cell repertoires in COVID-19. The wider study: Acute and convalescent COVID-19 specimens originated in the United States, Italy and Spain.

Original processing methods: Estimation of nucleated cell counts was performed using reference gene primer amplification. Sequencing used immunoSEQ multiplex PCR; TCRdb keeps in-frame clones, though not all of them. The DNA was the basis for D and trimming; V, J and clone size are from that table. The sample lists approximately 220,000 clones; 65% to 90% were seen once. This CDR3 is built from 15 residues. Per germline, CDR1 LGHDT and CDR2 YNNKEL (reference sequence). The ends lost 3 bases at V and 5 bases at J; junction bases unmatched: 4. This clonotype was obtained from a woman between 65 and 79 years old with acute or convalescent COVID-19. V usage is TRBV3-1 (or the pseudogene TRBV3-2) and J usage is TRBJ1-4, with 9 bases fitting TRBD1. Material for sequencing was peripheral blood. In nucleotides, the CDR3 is TGTGCCAGCAGCCAGACAGGGGGGACGAATGAAAAACTGTTTTTT. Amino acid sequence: CASSQTGGTNEKLFF.